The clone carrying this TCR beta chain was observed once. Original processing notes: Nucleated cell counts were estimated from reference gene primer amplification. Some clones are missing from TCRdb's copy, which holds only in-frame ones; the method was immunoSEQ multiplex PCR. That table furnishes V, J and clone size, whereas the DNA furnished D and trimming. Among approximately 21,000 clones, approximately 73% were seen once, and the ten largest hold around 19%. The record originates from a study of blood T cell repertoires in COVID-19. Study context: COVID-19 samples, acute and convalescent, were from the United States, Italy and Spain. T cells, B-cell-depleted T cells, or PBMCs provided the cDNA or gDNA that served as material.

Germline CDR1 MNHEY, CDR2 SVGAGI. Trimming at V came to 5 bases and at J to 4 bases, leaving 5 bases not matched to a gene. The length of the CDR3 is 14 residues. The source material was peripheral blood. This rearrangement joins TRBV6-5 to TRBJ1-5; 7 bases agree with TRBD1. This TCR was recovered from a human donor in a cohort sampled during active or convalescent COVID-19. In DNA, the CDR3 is TGTGCCAGCAGTCGAACAGGGGCAAATCAGCCCCAGCATTTT. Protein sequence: CASSRTGANQPQHF.